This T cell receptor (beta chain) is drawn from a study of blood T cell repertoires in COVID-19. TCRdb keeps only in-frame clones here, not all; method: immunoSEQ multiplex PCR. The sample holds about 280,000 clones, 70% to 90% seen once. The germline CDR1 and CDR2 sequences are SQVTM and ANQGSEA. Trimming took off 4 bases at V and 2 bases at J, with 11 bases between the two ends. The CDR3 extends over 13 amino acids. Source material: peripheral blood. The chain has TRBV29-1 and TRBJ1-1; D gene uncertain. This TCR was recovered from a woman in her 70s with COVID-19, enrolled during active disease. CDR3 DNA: TGCAGCGTTGTATGGCCTTTCAACACTGAAGCTTTCTTT. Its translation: CSVVWPFNTEAFF.